The clone carrying this T cell receptor beta chain is medium-sized (0.01 to 0.1%) by share. Its antigen is unknown. Whole-study results and caveats: Approximately 13% of tumor Treg sequences matched naive CD4+ cells. The TCR gene usage of tumor memory CD4+ T cells clustered together with blood and lymph node memory CD4+ cells and with lymph node naive CD4+ cells. Tumor-infiltrating Treg TCR alpha and beta sequences overlapped most with tumor naive CD4+ T cells, then blood naive.

V lost 6 bases to trimming and J lost 7 bases, with 12 bases between them. This CDR3 is built from 12 residues. CD25-based Treg depletion was applied to purified naive CD4+ T cells. TRBV12-4/TRBJ1-2 clonotypes were amplified with adaptor-ligated barcode primers. Each CDR3 protein is one row after TCRdb ran MiXCR on the multiplex PCR reads. Of approximately 1,900 distinct CDR3 sequences in the sample, 1% to 1.5% were seen once. What was sequenced was naive CD4+ T cells sorted from blood. Subset denoted: naive CD4+ T cells, CD4+CD45RA+CD25-. The TCR was taken from a female donor with breast cancer. The chain links TRBV12-3 or TRBV12-4 to TRBJ1-2, with D uncertain. CDR3 region: CASSLKRSGYTF. CDR3 bases: TGTGCCAGCAGCTTGAAGAGGAGTGGCTACACCTTC.